The 27 T cell receptor beta chains listed next were all sequenced from one sample in a study of T-cell memory formation after mild COVID-19. In TCRdb, the 5' RACE reads were re-called with MiXCR into one record per CDR3 protein. The table has 350,000 to 400,000 distinct CDR3 sequences, roughly 21% seen once; the top ten hold about 12%. Sequencing was performed on PBMCs or a T cell subset sorted from them (not recorded which). The source of these receptors is an adult woman who had mild COVID-19 (a few samples of this study predate the infection). Cell type and time point are not known.

V and J are TRBV27 and TRBJ2-7, with 10 bases fitting TRBD1. Per the germline V gene, CDR1 is MNHEY and CDR2 is SMNVEV (reference sequence). V lost 0 bases and J lost 6; bases outside the gene matches: 5. CDR3 length: 15 amino acids. CDR3 nucleotides: TGTGCCAGCAGTTTATCTCGGGACAGGGGACGCGAGCAGTACTTC. Translation: CASSLSRDRGREQYF.

This clonotype was seen only a few times. The chain uses TRBV6-1 and TRBJ2-2; TRBD2 might be the D (6 bases). Germline CDR1 is MNHNS and CDR2 is SASEGT. CDR3 length equals 15 residues. Trimming cost V 10 bases and J 2 bases, with 17 bases left between them. The CDR3 DNA reads as TGTGCCACCGATTCGGGACTCGATAACACCGGGGAGCTGTTTTTT. It is translated as CATDSGLDNTGELFF.

This clonotype has a count of ten or more. This sequence joins TRBV29-1 and TRBJ2-5, with D possibly TRBD2 on 5 matching bases. The ends were cut back, 3 bases at V and 5 bases at J, with 10 bases in the middle. The CDR3 sequence is 12 residues long. CDR1 is SQVTM and CDR2 is ANQGSEA in the germline V gene. The CDR3 loop reads CSVDPRRETQYF. The CDR3 DNA is TGCAGCGTTGATCCGAGGAGGGAGACCCAGTACTTC.

The chain couples TRBV6-2 or TRBV6-3 to TRBJ2-2; the D is unclear. CDR3 size: 16 residues. Germline V gives CDR1 MNHEY, CDR2 SVGEGT. Trimming removed 4 bases from V and 1 base from J, with 13 bases in between. The CDR3 DNA is TGTGCCAGCAGTTCTCGGCTCCGGTGGAACACCGGGGAGCTGTTTTTT. Its translation: CASSSRLRWNTGELFF.

This clonotype turned up a few times. This chain connects TRBV10-3 to TRBJ2-7; D might be TRBD1 (6 bases). The CDR3 length is 15 residues. V lost 2 bases and J 1 base, leaving 12 bases between the germline ends. Germline loops: CDR1 ENHRY, CDR2 SYGVKD. The CDR3 DNA follows: TGTGCCATCAGTGAGCCCAAGGACAGTTCCTACGAGCAGTACTTC. Its protein product is CAISEPKDSSYEQYF.

V usage is TRBV30 and J usage is TRBJ2-7; 8 bases map to TRBD1. The CDR3 is made up of 15 amino acids. V gave up 4 bases and J gave up 2 bases; unmatched junction bases: 10. Germline V gene lookup returns CDR1 GTSNPN and CDR2 SVGIG (reference sequence). The CDR3 region is CAWNDGTGVPYEQYF. CDR3 sequence (DNA): TGTGCCTGGAATGACGGGACAGGAGTACCCTACGAGCAGTACTTC.

J is TRBJ2-1 and V is TRBV20-1; the match to TRBD2 covers 9 bases. Germline V CDR1 and CDR2: DFQATT, SNEGSKA (reference sequence). The length of the CDR3 is 17 residues. The junction had 16 bases not matched to a gene; V was cut back by 2 bases and J by 8 bases. The CDR3 bases are TGCAGTGCTAGAATTCAGGGTAGCGGGGGCCCCTGGGATGAGCAGTTCTTC. Translating it yields CSARIQGSGGPWDEQFF.

This clonotype showed up just a few times. The CDR3 sequence: CASRHQPGGQETQYF. Here the CDR3 DNA reads TGTGCCAGCAGGCACCAGCCTGGTGGTCAAGAGACCCAGTACTTC. The rearrangement joins TRBV6-6 to TRBJ2-5, with D unresolved. Germline V gene data show CDR1 as MNHNY and CDR2 as SVGAGI (reference sequence). Trimming stripped 6 bases from V and 2 bases from J, with 16 bases between. This CDR3 contains 15 residues.

The chain recombines TRBV4-1 with TRBJ1-2; D is unclear. Germline V gene sequence: CDR1 MGHRA, CDR2 YSYEKL. The CDR3 covers 14 residues. Deletions cut 0 bases from V and 2 bases from J, with 7 bases between. In DNA, the CDR3 is TGCGCCAGCAGCCAAGACGGACTGAACTATGGCTACACCTTC. Its translation: CASSQDGLNYGYTF.

In this sample, this clonotype turned up a few times. This chain joins TRBV9 and TRBJ2-7; TRBD1 matches at 7 bases. Germline V gene data show CDR1 as SGDLS and CDR2 as YYNGEE. After removal of 0 bases from V and 3 bases from J, the junction contained 12 bases not matched to a gene. The CDR3 covers 17 residues. The CDR3: CASSVDTGDRFSYEQYF. CDR3 DNA sequence: TGTGCCAGCAGCGTAGATACAGGGGACCGGTTTAGCTACGAGCAGTACTTC.

This chain joins TRBV5-1 and TRBJ2-4; 8 nucleotides line up with TRBD1. The CDR3 consists of 14 residues. Losses at the gene ends were 3 bases for V and 7 bases for J; bases not matched to a gene: 6. Germline CDR1 and CDR2: SGHRS and YFSETQ. Here the CDR3 reads CASSSGTGQNIQYF. CDR3 sequence (DNA): TGCGCCAGCAGCTCGGGGACAGGTCAGAACATTCAGTACTTC.

This clonotype has more than one count but fewer than ten. V gene TRBV12-3 or TRBV12-4 combines with J gene TRBJ2-5; 12 nucleotides align to TRBD2. Unmatched junction bases numbered 6, after V lost 5 bases and J lost 5 bases. The CDR3 covers 15 residues. In nucleotides, the CDR3 is TGTGCCAGCAGTCCTAGCGGGGGGGACCTCGAGACCCAGTACTTC. Amino acids: CASSPSGGDLETQYF.

The CDR3: CASTIAGSSYEQYF. In DNA, the CDR3 is TGTGCCAGCACCATCGCCGGGAGCTCCTACGAGCAGTACTTC. The chain carries TRBV12-3 or TRBV12-4 and TRBJ2-7; the D gene is possibly TRBD2 (6 bases). Trimming took 7 bases from V and 0 from J, leaving 13 bases between them. The CDR3 loop spans 14 amino acids.

This rearrangement joins TRBV12-3 or TRBV12-4 to TRBJ1-6; 10 positions agree with TRBD1. This CDR3 contains 14 residues. The junction had 1 base not matched to a gene; V was cut back by 6 bases and J by 5 bases. The CDR3 DNA is TGTGCCAGCAGGGGGACAGGGGATAATTCACCCCTCCACTTT. Translating gives CASRGTGDNSPLHF.

This clonotype was detected only a few times. The rearrangement uses TRBV20-1 and TRBJ2-7, with D hard to call. Germline V CDR1 and CDR2: DFQATT, SNEGSKA (reference sequence). The CDR3 is 11 residues long. V lost 8 bases and J 5 bases, leaving 13 bases between the germline ends. DNA of the CDR3: TGCAGTACACCGGACCACCACGAGCAGTACTTC. Translating it yields CSTPDHHEQYF.

The CDR3 DNA follows: TGTGCCAGCAGTTACGGCACGGGACTAGCGGGACAAGAGACCCAGTACTTC. As protein: CASSYGTGLAGQETQYF. This chain connects TRBV6-2 or TRBV6-3 to TRBJ2-5; TRBD2 matches 13 bases. Germline V gene lookup returns CDR1 MNHEY and CDR2 SVGEGT. V was clipped by 2 bases and J by 2 bases; unmatched bases: 5. The CDR3 covers 17 residues.

The chain uses TRBV27 and TRBJ1-6; 7 bases line up with TRBD1. Germline-derived CDR1 and CDR2 are MNHEY and SMNVEV (reference sequence). Germline trimming cut 5 bases from V and 7 bases from J; bases unmatched to any gene: 8. The CDR3 totals 15 residues. In DNA form, the CDR3 reads TGTGCCAGCAGTCCCGGACAGGTTTCGAATTCACCCCTCCACTTT. Protein sequence: CASSPGQVSNSPLHF.

This sequence joins TRBV29-1 and TRBJ2-3; 10 nucleotides align to TRBD2. The germline CDR1 and CDR2 sequences are SQVTM and ANQGSEA. This CDR3 spans 15 amino acids. The V and J ends lost 6 bases and 5 bases, in that order; junction bases with no gene match: 11. This CDR3 reads CSVARASGGLDTQYF. In DNA form, the CDR3 reads TGCAGCGTCGCTAGGGCTAGCGGGGGCTTAGATACGCAGTATTTT.

V gene TRBV7-2 combines with J gene TRBJ1-5; D unresolved. The V and J ends lost 2 bases and 2 bases respectively, with 4 bases between them. The CDR3 length is 13 residues. CDR1 is SGHTA and CDR2 is FQGNSA in the germline V gene. The CDR3 here is CASSLPGNQPQHF. The CDR3 nucleotides are TGTGCCAGCAGCTTACCAGGCAATCAGCCCCAGCATTTT.

The rearrangement joins TRBV3-1 to TRBJ2-3; TRBD2 matches 10 bases. Per the germline V gene, CDR1 is LGHDT and CDR2 is YNNKEL (reference sequence). The CDR3 runs 14 residues. The V segment lost 8 bases and the J segment 3 bases; nucleotides outside the gene matches: 5. The CDR3 spells CASGERGGTDTQYF. CDR3 nucleotide sequence: TGTGCCAGCGGAGAGCGGGGGGGAACAGATACGCAGTATTTT.

The chain carries TRBV5-6 and TRBJ2-1; TRBD2 aligns across 13 bases. The J segment lost 5 bases and the V segment lost 5 bases, leaving 4 bases of the junction unmatched. From germline, CDR1 is SGHDT and CDR2 YYEEEE. This CDR3 has 15 amino acids. This CDR3 reads CASSGLAGANNEQFF. Here the CDR3 DNA reads TGTGCCAGCAGTGGACTAGCGGGGGCCAACAATGAGCAGTTCTTC.

The CDR3 loop reads CASSFVPGPRTEAFF. In nucleotides, the CDR3 is TGTGCCAGCAGCTTCGTCCCGGGACCTCGCACTGAAGCTTTCTTT. V usage is TRBV7-9 and J usage is TRBJ1-1; D may be TRBD1 (5 bases). With 3 bases removed from V and 4 bases from J, the gap between germline ends came to 15 bases. Germline V CDR1 and CDR2: SEHNR, FQNEAQ (reference sequence). CDR3 length: 15 amino acids.

This clonotype was seen more than once but under ten times. The rearrangement uses TRBV28 and TRBJ2-7; no clear D gene. The CDR3 has 14 residues. Trimming took off 7 bases at V and 0 bases at J, with 13 bases between the two ends. The germline gives CDR1 MDHEN, CDR2 SYDVKM. CDR3 coding DNA: TGTGCCAGCAAGGAACCATATACCTCCTACGAGCAGTACTTC. It translates to CASKEPYTSYEQYF.

This clonotype was seen only a few times. The chain combines TRBV24-1 with TRBJ1-1; D is possibly TRBD1 (5 bases). V lost 7 bases to trimming and J lost 0 bases, with 11 bases between them. Germline V gives CDR1 KGHDR, CDR2 SFDVKD. The CDR3 sequence is 14 residues long. Written as DNA, the CDR3 is TGTGCCACCAGCACCAGGGAATTGAACACTGAAGCTTTCTTT. It codes for CATSTRELNTEAFF.

V gene TRBV7-2 combines with J gene TRBJ1-1; maybe TRBD1 (5 bases). V was pared by 1 base and J by 5 bases, with 11 bases between. This CDR3 is 14 amino acids long. Germline V lookup: CDR1 SGHTA, CDR2 FQGNSA. The CDR3 region has the DNA TGTGCCAGCAGCTTAGGGGGCAAACAGACTGAAGCTTTCTTT. It encodes CASSLGGKQTEAFF.

The table lists this clonotype with many counts. J is TRBJ2-1 and V is TRBV7-8; D remains ambiguous. Germline assignment: CDR1 SGHVS and CDR2 FQNEAQ. Trimming removed 4 bases from V and 8 bases from J, with 9 bases in between. The CDR3 totals 12 residues. The CDR3 DNA reads as TGTGCCAGCAGCTACTCGGCACATGAGCAGTTCTTC. It encodes CASSYSAHEQFF.

This clonotype was counted many times. This chain uses TRBV10-3 with TRBJ2-5; 10 positions match TRBD2. The trim removed 10 bases at V and 5 bases at J, leaving 10 bases unmatched. Per germline, CDR1 ENHRY and CDR2 SYGVKD. This CDR3 contains 14 residues. CDR3 residues: CANSLAGAGETQYF. The CDR3 nucleotides are TGTGCCAACTCCCTAGCGGGGGCCGGGGAGACCCAGTACTTC.